Listed below are T cell receptor beta chains from one sample, sequenced in a study of high-grade serous ovarian cancer treatment subgroups. The assay was immunoSEQ multiplex PCR, and TCRdb's table has in-frame clones only and misses some. The sample comprises 2,000 or so clones, roughly two thirds of which are singletons, and 19% rests with the top ten. The sample was tumor tissue. The receptors shown here come from a human donor with high-grade serous ovarian cancer. Each CDR3 is given without its conserved first and last residue. Fields, in order: D gene, V gene, J gene, clone size, CDR3 protein. The D gene is left open where the match is weak. Size tells how often a clone was seen (once, few, many) or the class of an expanded clone, and some rows leave it out.

D gene: NA
V gene: TRBV6-5
J gene: TRBJ1-2
clone size: few
CDR3 protein: ASSYLGGGANYGYT

D gene: TRBD2
V gene: TRBV6-6
J gene: TRBJ2-3
clone size: NA
CDR3 protein: ASSSQKAGDTDTQY

D gene: TRBD2
V gene: TRBV28
J gene: NA
clone size: NA
CDR3 protein: ASRPLSGGASEQY

D gene: NA
V gene: TRBV2
J gene: TRBJ1-5
clone size: NA
CDR3 protein: ASSEWGGQYSNQPQH

D gene: NA
V gene: TRBV7-2
J gene: TRBJ2-1
clone size: few
CDR3 protein: ASSLGLGITTYNEQF

D gene: NA
V gene: TRBV6-5
J gene: TRBJ1-1
clone size: NA
CDR3 protein: ASSTDRSYTEAF

D gene: TRBD1
V gene: TRBV11-3
J gene: TRBJ2-7
clone size: NA
CDR3 protein: ASSLARQGKTSYEQY

D gene: NA
V gene: TRBV4-3
J gene: TRBJ2-7
clone size: NA
CDR3 protein: ASSQEAGRYYEQY

D gene: NA
V gene: TRBV7-6
J gene: TRBJ2-1
clone size: NA
CDR3 protein: ASSLGGSASYNEQF

D gene: TRBD1
V gene: TRBV6-6
J gene: TRBJ2-7
clone size: once
CDR3 protein: ASSNRGREQY

D gene: NA
V gene: TRBV11-3
J gene: TRBJ2-7
clone size: few
CDR3 protein: ASSSLPEPYEQY

D gene: NA
V gene: TRBV2
J gene: TRBJ1-1
clone size: NA
CDR3 protein: ASSDWGAGTEAF

D gene: TRBD1
V gene: TRBV10-1
J gene: TRBJ1-1
clone size: NA
CDR3 protein: ASSAGGDHTEAF

D gene: TRBD2
V gene: TRBV5-1
J gene: TRBJ2-1
clone size: NA
CDR3 protein: ASSLGLAGIDEQF

D gene: NA
V gene: TRBV7-9
J gene: TRBJ2-7
clone size: NA
CDR3 protein: ASRGYDSYEQY

D gene: TRBD2
V gene: TRBV7-9
J gene: TRBJ2-7
clone size: NA
CDR3 protein: ASSSSGRSAYEQY

D gene: NA
V gene: TRBV12-5
J gene: TRBJ1-1
clone size: few
CDR3 protein: ASGFTGWGVAEAF

D gene: NA
V gene: TRBV9
J gene: TRBJ1-2
clone size: NA
CDR3 protein: ASSGPQGHYGYT

D gene: NA
V gene: TRBV15
J gene: TRBJ2-7
clone size: NA
CDR3 protein: ATSTGSSYEQY